Following are 6 T cell receptor beta chains from one sample sequenced in a study of blood T cell repertoires in COVID-19. Assay: immunoSEQ multiplex PCR; the TCRdb copy retains only in-frame clones and omits some. The sample includes roughly 86,000 clones, around 85% of them seen just once. The material sequenced was peripheral blood. Receptor source: a man aged 45 to 65 with acute or convalescent COVID-19.

The genes are TRBV21-1 and TRBJ2-1; the DNA was not compared with TRBD2, the D call given in the table. TRBV21-1 is marked as a pseudogene. CDR3 length: 19 residues. The CDR3 sequence: CASSKNGGKREGPWVWQFF. In DNA form, the CDR3 reads TGTGCCAGCAGCAAAAACGGGGGAAAGCGGGAGGGCCCCTGGGTCTGGCAGTTCTTC.

The chain uses TRBV12-5 and TRBJ1-5; 9 positions match TRBD1. Losses at the gene ends were 6 bases for V and 5 bases for J; bases not matched to a gene: 5. This CDR3 has 14 amino acids. CDR1 is LGHNT, CDR2 FRNRAP, per germline. The CDR3 DNA is TGTGCTAGTGGGGTGGGACAGGGACATCAGCCCCAGCATTTT. Its protein is CASGVGQGHQPQHF. Supplemented by reference TRBV12-5 and TRBJ1-5, the full variable domain reads DARVTQTPRHKVTEMGQEVTMRCQPILGHNTVFWYRQTMMQGLELLAYFRNRAPLDDSGMPKDRFSAEMPDATLATLKIQPSEPRDSAVYFCASGVGQGHQPQHFGDGTRLSIL.

CDR3 loop: CASSVASSTGETQYF. CDR3 nucleotide sequence: TGTGCCAGCAGTGTCGCCTCTAGCACCGGGGAGACCCAGTACTTC. The rearrangement joins TRBV6-2 or TRBV6-3 to TRBJ2-5; D is perhaps TRBD2 (5 bases). The CDR3 length is 15 residues. CDR1 and CDR2 from the germline V gene are MNHEY and SVGEGT. V was shortened by 5 bases and J by 5 bases, with 18 bases between the two germline ends.

The chain combines TRBV7-2 with TRBJ1-5; possible D gene TRBD1, 5 bases. CDR1 and CDR2 (germline): SGHTA, FQGNSA. V was cut by 1 base and J by 6 bases, with 13 bases left in between. The CDR3 spans 15 residues. The CDR3 coding sequence is TGTGCCAGCAGCTTAGTGGGGGAGGTGGGTCAGCCCCAGCATTTT. Translating gives CASSLVGEVGQPQHF.

V is TRBV4-3 and J is TRBJ2-3, with 12 positions matching TRBD2. Trimming removed 3 bases from V and 0 bases from J; junction bases left unmatched: 7. There are 18 residues in the CDR3. In germline, CDR1 is LGHNA, CDR2 YSLEER. CDR3 DNA sequence: TGCGCCAGCAGCCAGGAGACTAGCGGGAGTGCTAGCACAGATACGCAGTATTTT. Translation gives CASSQETSGSASTDTQYF.

The V and J genes are TRBV3-1 (or the pseudogene TRBV3-2) and TRBJ2-7, with TRBD2 matching 10 bases. The CDR3 runs 15 residues. Germline V gives CDR1 LGHDT, CDR2 YNNKEL (reference sequence). V trimming: 5 bases; J trimming: 1 base; junction bases outside the gene matches: 5. The CDR3 DNA follows: TGTGCCAGCAGCGTAGGACTAGCGGAATCCTACGAGCAGTACTTC. Translation gives CASSVGLAESYEQYF.